The present T cell receptor (beta chain) was sequenced within a study of blood T cell repertoires in COVID-19 (dated by TCRdb to about 2020). In the study overall: Collaborator samples came from the United States, Italy and Spain and covered acute and convalescent phases of COVID-19. A de-identified subject ID, COVID-19 status, age in years and sex were almost always included in the sample metadata. The prospective study material was composed of cDNA or gDNA derived from T cells, B-cell-depleted T cells, or PBMCs. Subjects who had been exposed to COVID-19, were actively infected with it, or had recovered from it provided the deeply sampled blood TCRbeta repertoires that made up the dataset. The samples were drawn from the first 160 participants of the ongoing ImmuneRACE study and from over a thousand subjects provided by 6 global collaborators. The repertoires were made available in a free public database intended to serve as a resource for research on the immune response to SARS-CoV-2. Where available, HLA class I and class II types were taken from metadata supplied by the sample provider and were not determined by assay-based typing. Overall study outcomes, separate from this receptor: Clinical and demographic metadata were provided uncurated, with the amount varying by source and participant.

About this clone: It lacks a known antigen. No qualities accompany the bases; no much larger clone lies one base away.

Participants in the prospective study were aged roughly 18 to 95 years, lived in more than 20 United States geographic areas, and enrolled through a virtual design. Cohort assignment in the prospective study relied on participant-reported clinical history from a screening survey and a study questionnaire. In the prospective study, whole blood, serum and a nasopharyngeal or oropharyngeal swab were collected from each participant by mobile phlebotomists. Over an approximately 2-month period, participants in the prospective study had the option of providing additional blood draws and questionnaires. Blood samples from the prospective study were shipped frozen or at room temperature prior to DNA extraction. The CDR3 numbers 13 residues from cysteine through phenylalanine. CDR3 DNA is the only sequence kept; it has 39 bases, read in frame from the first base. Cut back by 0 bases and 11 bases, the V and J ends lie 14 bases apart. CDR1 and CDR2, per the germline V gene, are LGHNA and YSLEER.

TCRbeta CDR3 regions were amplified from genomic DNA by means of the immunoSEQ Assay, a bias-controlled multiplex PCR. In the source study's methods: The number of nucleated cells in each sample was estimated by amplification of reference gene primers within the assay. Sequence reads were collapsed and filtered to measure the absolute abundance of every unique TCRbeta CDR3 rearrangement. For each sample, productive Simpson clonality was calculated as the square root of Simpson's diversity index over productive rearrangements. Here the immuneACCESS table is served through TCRdb, limited to in-frame sequences with V and J called. Missing clones are a known gap in these copies; in checked studies unresolved V genes cover under half, and the rest lacks a known reason. That table supplies the V and J calls and clone size; D and trimming were determined from the DNA. This sample has about 220,000 clones in its table, and 86% of those were observed once. In total, the top ten clones hold less than 4.5% of the sample.

This receptor was taken from a woman in her thirties or forties with acute COVID-19. Rearrangement joined TRBV4-3 to TRBJ2-7; the D region possibly corresponds to TRBD2 (5 bases align). The specimen sequenced was PBMCs or T cells enriched from blood (not recorded which). The CDR3 has the sequence CASSQDRGADKYF. Here is the DNA: TGCGCCAGCAGCCAAGATCGGGGTGCAGATAAGTACTTC.